Presented here are 25 T cell receptor beta chains from one specimen sequenced in a study of regulatory T cells in long-lasting Graves disease. Time point of the sample: persistent/refractory GD, antithyroid drugs over 5 years with positive TRAb. The TCR library was prepared using RNA isolated from PBMCs. The TCR beta library used iRepertoire HTBI primers with Arm-PCR amplification of CDR3. TCRdb reprocessed the multiplex PCR reads via MiXCR and lists one record per CDR3 protein. The sample includes roughly 700,000 distinct CDR3 sequences, 30% of them seen just once. The input for sequencing was peripheral blood mononuclear cells (PBMCs), taken when the disease was refractory, from a patient treated with antithyroid drugs. These receptors were obtained from a female donor with Graves disease.

The rearrangement uses TRBV27 and TRBJ2-7; 11 nucleotides match TRBD1. The CDR3 extends over 15 amino acids. The germline V gene has CDR1 MNHEY and CDR2 SMNVEV (reference sequence). The ends lost 6 bases at V and 1 base at J; junction bases unmatched: 5. In DNA, the CDR3 is TGTGCCAGCAGAACAGGGACAGGGGGGTCCTACGAGCAGTACTTC. It specifies CASRTGTGGSYEQYF.

This clonotype was seen only a few times. This chain joins TRBV6-2 or TRBV6-3 and TRBJ1-5, with a tentative D call TRBD1 (5 bases). Per germline, CDR1 MNHEY and CDR2 SVGEGT. The CDR3 spans 18 residues. V dropped 0 bases and J dropped 0 bases, with 15 bases sitting between them. Written as DNA, the CDR3 is TGTGCCAGCAGTTACTCCTCGGGCCCAGGGAGTAGCAATCAGCCCCAGCATTTT. It is translated as CASSYSSGPGSSNQPQHF.

The chain has TRBV12-3 or TRBV12-4 and TRBJ1-5; perhaps TRBD1 as D (6 bases). V lost 0 bases and J 3 bases, leaving 15 bases between the germline ends. This CDR3 region has 17 residues. CDR3 DNA sequence: TGTGCCAGCAGTTTAGCTGTCGGGGGGCCGGTCAATCAGCCCCAGCATTTT. This translates into CASSLAVGGPVNQPQHF.

On this clonotype itself: Without the conserved terminal phenylalanine or tryptophan, this CDR3 likely stems from a read error. CDR3 in amino acids: CASSSWVNTEAFL. The CDR3 DNA sequence: TGTGCCAGCAGCTCCTGGGTGAACACTGAAGCTTTCTTG. The rearrangement joins TRBV7-9 to TRBJ1-1; D unclear. V lost 4 bases and J lost 0, with 6 bases in between. There are 13 residues in the CDR3. The germline V gene encodes CDR1 SEHNR and CDR2 FQNEAQ (reference sequence).

The chain recombines TRBV6-5 with TRBJ1-1, with D perhaps matching TRBD1 (6 bases). CDR1 and CDR2 (germline): MNHEY, SVGAGI. V was shortened by 4 bases and J by 2 bases, with 11 bases between the two germline ends. This CDR3 is 14 amino acids long. The CDR3 is CASSSTGINTEAFF. As DNA, the CDR3 is TGTGCCAGCAGTTCTACAGGGATAAACACTGAAGCTTTCTTT.

This clonotype was picked up a small number of times. Germline and junction disagree at one end, which may indicate a read error. The rearrangement links TRBV6-1 to TRBJ1-2; unclear D gene. Per the germline V gene, CDR1 is MNHNS and CDR2 is SASEGT. The length of the CDR3 is 12 residues. The CDR3: CASGESQTGYTF. The DNA of the CDR3 is TGTGCCAGCGGTGAATCGCAAACCGGCTACACCTTC.

This chain connects TRBV11-2 to TRBJ2-7, with TRBD1 matching 10 bases. Per germline, CDR1 SGHAT and CDR2 FQNNGV. CDR3 length equals 14 residues. Unmatched junction bases numbered 4, after V lost 4 bases and J lost 4 bases. CDR3 residues: CASSWPGQGYEQYF. The CDR3 coding sequence is TGTGCCAGCAGCTGGCCGGGACAGGGGTACGAGCAGTACTTC. Supplemented by reference TRBV11-2 and TRBJ2-7, the full variable domain reads EAGVAQSPRYKIIEKRQSVAFWCNPISGHATLYWYQQILGQGPKLLIQFQNNGVVDDSQLPKDRFSAERLKGVDSTLKIQPAKLEDSAVYLCASSWPGQGYEQYFGPGTRLTVT.

CDR3 coding DNA: TGCAGCGTTGTCGGGACAGGTCGGGAAAAACTGTTTTTT. Protein sequence: CSVVGTGREKLFF. The V and J genes are TRBV29-1 and TRBJ1-4, with 8 bases aligning to TRBD1. This CDR3 region has 13 residues. Germline-derived CDR1 and CDR2 are SQVTM and ANQGSEA. V dropped 4 bases and J dropped 8; count of bases not matched to a gene: 6. The full variable domain, its missing parts supplied by reference TRBV29-1 and TRBJ1-4, is SAVISQKPSRDICQRGTSLTIQCQVDSQVTMMFWYRQQPGQSLTLIATANQGSEATYESGFVIDKFPISRPNLTFSTLTVSNMSPEDSSIYLCSVVGTGREKLFFGSGTQLSVL.

The chain is built from TRBV12-3 or TRBV12-4 and TRBJ1-2, with 10 bases matching TRBD1. V was clipped by 6 bases and J by 7 bases; unmatched bases: 8. This CDR3 comprises 14 residues. As DNA, the CDR3 is TGTGCCAGCAGCCCCGGGACAGGGGTTGGTGGCTACACCTTC. This encodes CASSPGTGVGGYTF.

This clonotype was counted only a few times. This sequence joins TRBV30 and TRBJ1-1, with 8 positions matching TRBD1. Germline lookup yields CDR1 GTSNPN and CDR2 SVGIG (reference sequence). The CDR3 is made up of 12 amino acids. J lost 6 bases, V lost 4 bases, and 4 bases had no gene match. The CDR3 loop is CAWNRGESEAFF. The DNA of the CDR3 is TGTGCCTGGAACAGGGGGGAGTCTGAAGCTTTCTTT. The full variable domain, completed using reference TRBV30 and TRBJ1-1, is SQTIHQWPATLVQPVGSPLSLECTVEGTSNPNLYWYRQAAGRGLQLLFYSVGIGQISSEVPQNLSASRPQDRQFILSSKKLLLSDSGFYLCAWNRGESEAFFGQGTRLTVV.

The chain couples TRBV2 to TRBJ2-1; 7 bases are shared with TRBD1. Per the germline V gene, CDR1 is SNHLY and CDR2 is FYNNEI. The CDR3 has 12 amino acids. Trimming at V came to 7 bases and at J to 13 bases, leaving 10 bases not matched to a gene. The CDR3 protein is CASTGGPAAQFF. CDR3 DNA sequence: TGTGCCAGCACAGGGGGTCCGGCGGCCCAGTTCTTC.

This clonotype was seen at least ten times. The DNA for the CDR3 is TGTGCCAGCAGTGAAGCGCATCAGGGGGCGCCGGAAGCTTTCTTT. Amino acids: CASSEAHQGAPEAFF. This chain links TRBV2 with TRBJ1-1; 8 nucleotides agree with TRBD1. This CDR3 is built from 15 residues. V trimming: 0 bases; J trimming: 8 bases; junction bases outside the gene matches: 8. Germline CDR1 and CDR2: SNHLY and FYNNEI.

This clonotype was seen only a few times. The V and J genes are TRBV27 and TRBJ1-2; TRBD1 aligns across 11 bases. V lost 8 bases to trimming and J lost 5 bases; unmatched junction nucleotides: 4. The germline gives CDR1 MNHEY, CDR2 SMNVEV (reference sequence). There are 13 residues in the CDR3. CDR3 sequence: CASRGQGVYGYTF. CDR3 bases: TGTGCCAGCCGGGGACAGGGGGTATATGGCTACACCTTC.

About this clonotype: A much larger clone sits a single nucleotide away, making a read error possible. The gene calls are TRBV27 and TRBJ2-7; D is ambiguous. Germline CDR1 is MNHEY and CDR2 is SMNVEV (reference sequence). The CDR3 length is 11 residues. The CDR3 reads CASSTPYQQYF. CDR3 nucleotides: TGTGCCAGCAGTACCCCCTACCAGCAGTACTTC.

CDR3 sequence (DNA): TGTGCCAGCGGGAGGACAGAGTCCACTGAAGCTTTCTTT. Protein product: CASGRTESTEAFF. V usage is TRBV5-6 and J usage is TRBJ1-1; D perhaps matches TRBD1 (6 bases). Germline V lookup: CDR1 SGHDT, CDR2 YYEEEE. The V and J ends lost 7 bases and 4 bases respectively, with 14 bases between them. This CDR3 contains 13 residues. Full variable domain (remainder filled in from reference TRBV5-6 and TRBJ1-1): DAGVTQSPTHLIKTRGQQVTLRCSPKSGHDTVSWYQQALGQGPQFIFQYYEEEERQRGNFPDRFSGHQFPNYSSELNVNALLLGDSALYLCASGRTESTEAFFGQGTRLTVV.

This clonotype turned up a few times. This chain links TRBV11-2 with TRBJ1-4, with D possibly matching TRBD1 (5 bases). Germline CDR1 is SGHAT and CDR2 is FQNNGV. The V end lost 1 base, the J end lost 5 bases, and 14 bases lay between the germline ends. This CDR3 has 16 residues. The CDR3 sequence: CASSLGWTLENEKLFF. The CDR3 DNA sequence: TGTGCCAGCAGCTTAGGATGGACATTAGAGAATGAAAAACTGTTTTTT.

Turning to this clonotype: This may come from a read error, since a much larger clone is one base off. The rearrangement joins TRBV28 to TRBJ1-1; TRBD1 matches at 7 bases. Germline V gene sequence: CDR1 MDHEN, CDR2 SYDVKM. V lost 5 bases to trimming and J lost 10 bases; unmatched junction nucleotides: 13. The CDR3 runs to 14 residues. CDR3 bases: TGTGCCAGCAGTCAACGAGACAGGGTGGTCGGAGCTTTCTTT. Its protein is CASSQRDRVVGAFF.

This clonotype was picked up a small number of times. This chain joins TRBV30 and TRBJ2-7; TRBD2 might be the D (5 bases). Germline V gene lookup returns CDR1 GTSNPN and CDR2 SVGIG (reference sequence). The CDR3 has 13 amino acids. Trimming took 0 bases from V and 6 from J, leaving 12 bases between them. DNA of the CDR3: TGTGCCTGGAGTGTACGCAGCGGCTCCGAGCAGTACTTC. This sequence encodes CAWSVRSGSEQYF.

The chain carries TRBV19 and TRBJ1-5, with 8 bases lining up with TRBD1. From germline, CDR1 is LNHDA and CDR2 SQIVND (reference sequence). The CDR3 loop spans 16 amino acids. The J segment lost 3 bases and the V segment lost 6 bases, leaving 10 bases of the junction unmatched. CDR3 sequence reads: CASRTRTGTDNQPQHF. CDR3 in DNA: TGTGCCAGTAGGACAAGGACAGGGACGGACAATCAGCCCCAGCATTTT.

In its sample, this clonotype was seen a few times. The gene calls are TRBV7-3 and TRBJ1-1; no clear D. The CDR3 covers 13 residues. Trimming removed 4 bases at V and 4 bases at J, with 10 bases between. Germline-derived CDR1 and CDR2 are SGHTA and FQGTGA. The CDR3 sequence: CASSSGSITEAFF. DNA of the CDR3: TGTGCCAGCAGCTCAGGTAGCATCACTGAAGCTTTCTTT.

The rearrangement joins TRBV19 to TRBJ2-5; no reliable D call. The DNA end is a closer match to TRBJ2-1, so the J assignment may be wrong. The CDR3 totals 14 residues. Germline-derived CDR1 and CDR2 are LNHDA and SQIVND (reference sequence). In DNA, the CDR3 is TGTGCCAGTACTCTTGGGCTAAAATACAATGAGCAGTTCTTC. Translating it yields CASTLGLKYNEQFF.

The chain joins TRBV7-2 to TRBJ2-7; 9 bases fit TRBD2. Germline assignment: CDR1 SGHTA and CDR2 FQGNSA. After removal of 1 base from V and 7 bases from J, the junction contained 11 bases not matched to a gene. The CDR3 consists of 16 residues. This chain's CDR3 is CASSLGGSGGLREQYF. The CDR3 DNA follows: TGTGCCAGCAGCTTAGGTGGTAGCGGGGGACTGCGGGAGCAGTACTTC.

V is TRBV27 and J is TRBJ2-1; TRBD2 matches 12 bases. CDR1 is MNHEY, CDR2 SMNVEV, per germline (reference sequence). Losses at the gene ends were 7 bases for V and 8 bases for J; bases not matched to a gene: 9. This CDR3 has 15 amino acids. The CDR3 DNA reads TGTGCCAGCACGTCACTAGCGGGAGGTCGAGATGAGCAGTTCTTC. It is translated as CASTSLAGGRDEQFF.

The chain carries TRBV5-1 and TRBJ1-1, with D possibly being TRBD1 (5 bases). V gave up 4 bases and J gave up 5 bases, with 12 bases separating them. The length of the CDR3 is 13 residues. CDR1 and CDR2 from the germline V gene are SGHRS and YFSETQ. CDR3 in amino acids: CASSVDGGTEAFF. The CDR3 DNA follows: TGCGCCAGCAGCGTGGACGGGGGAACTGAAGCTTTCTTT.

This clonotype has more than one count but fewer than ten. The genes are TRBV4-1 and TRBJ2-7; TRBD1 might be the D (5 bases). With 1 base removed from V and 3 bases from J, the gap between germline ends came to 19 bases. The CDR3 spans 17 residues. Germline assignment: CDR1 MGHRA and CDR2 YSYEKL. CDR3 DNA: TGCGCCAGCAGCCAAGCCGAAACAGGAACTACGGGCTACGAGCAGTACTTC. Its translation: CASSQAETGTTGYEQYF.